Below, 10 T cell receptor beta chains from the same sample are listed, as sequenced in a study of post-analysis software for immune sequencing data. Study-wide findings and caveats: Five TRBV segments (TRBV5-6, TRBV5-1 and TRBV20-1 among them) occurred more frequently in patients than in controls.

cDNA libraries for TCR beta contained unique molecular identifiers. TCRdb passed the PCR reads through MiXCR, listing each CDR3 protein once. The repertoire includes roughly 870,000 distinct CDR3 sequences, 53% of them detected once, and about 4.5% sits in the top ten. These receptors' targets are unknown. Specimen: blood. Receptor source: a girl aged 10 to 17 with multiple sclerosis.

The chain uses TRBV6-6 and TRBJ2-7; 9 bases agree with TRBD2. Per the germline V gene, CDR1 is MNHNY and CDR2 is SVGAGI (reference sequence). CDR3 size: 15 residues. J gave up 4 bases and V 7 bases, and 11 bases lay outside the gene matches. The CDR3, as DNA: TGTGCCAGCACCAGCGTGGTAGCGGGGGATTACGAGCAGTACTTC. It codes for CASTSVVAGDYEQYF.

This clonotype was detected once. The J gene is TRBJ2-3, the V gene TRBV11-2; 11 nucleotides line up with TRBD2. The V gene end was trimmed by 0 bases and the J gene end by 4 bases; junction bases not matched to a gene: 6. There are 17 residues in the CDR3. Germline loops: CDR1 SGHAT, CDR2 FQNNGV. The CDR3 coding sequence is TGTGCCAGCAGCTTAGACCCTTTACTAGCGGGGGCAGATACGCAGTATTTT. This encodes CASSLDPLLAGADTQYF.

The chain joins TRBV14 to TRBJ2-6; 8 nucleotides agree with TRBD1. V trimming: 2 bases; J trimming: 2 bases; junction bases outside the gene matches: 2. Germline assignment: CDR1 SGHDN and CDR2 FVKESK. The CDR3 length is 16 residues. The CDR3 DNA follows: TGTGCCAGCAGCCAAATACAGGGGGCTGGGGCCAACGTCCTGACTTTC. It is translated as CASSQIQGAGANVLTF.

The V call is TRBV7-6, the J call TRBJ1-1; D is uncertain. Germline loops: CDR1 SGHVS, CDR2 FNYEAQ. V shed 3 bases and J shed 7 bases, with 15 bases lying between them. This CDR3 has 14 amino acids. In DNA, the CDR3 is TGTGCCAGCAGCTTTACCGGGGTCTCCAGTGAAGCTTTCTTT. It specifies CASSFTGVSSEAFF. The full variable domain, its missing parts supplied by reference TRBV7-6 and TRBJ1-1, is GAGVSQSPRYKVTKRGQDVALRCDPISGHVSLYWYRQALGQGPEFLTYFNYEAQQDKSGLPNDRFSAERPEGSISTLTIQRTEQRDSAMYRCASSFTGVSSEAFFGQGTRLTVV.

This rearrangement joins TRBV5-1 to TRBJ2-5, with D hard to call. Trimming stripped 4 bases from V and 5 bases from J, with 18 bases between. This CDR3 is 15 amino acids long. In germline, CDR1 is SGHRS, CDR2 YFSETQ. In DNA, the CDR3 is TGCGCCAGCAGCCCTCGAGTAGGGAAGGACGAGACCCAGTACTTC. Its protein product is CASSPRVGKDETQYF. Full variable domain (rest looked up from reference TRBV5-1 and TRBJ2-5): KAGVTQTPRYLIKTRGQQVTLSCSPISGHRSVSWYQQTPGQGLQFLFEYFSETQRNKGNFPGRFSGRQFSNSRSEMNVSTLELGDSALYLCASSPRVGKDETQYFGPGTRLLVL.

The chain joins TRBV20-1 to TRBJ2-4; 10 nucleotides align to TRBD2. Germline V gene sequence: CDR1 DFQATT, CDR2 SNEGSKA (reference sequence). The CDR3 is made up of 17 amino acids. J was trimmed by 13 bases and V by 1 base; bases with no gene match: 19. This CDR3 is CSARGPHASGGDNEQYF. In nucleotides, the CDR3 is TGCAGTGCTAGAGGTCCCCATGCGAGCGGGGGGGACAATGAGCAGTACTTC.

The chain is built from TRBV7-9 and TRBJ2-7, with 9 positions matching TRBD1. Trimming at V came to 5 bases and at J to 3 bases, leaving 8 bases not matched to a gene. CDR1 and CDR2 (germline): SEHNR, FQNEAQ (reference sequence). This CDR3 is built from 15 residues. The CDR3 DNA sequence: TGTGCCAGCAGCCGAACCGGGACAGGGCTCTACGAGCAGTACTTC. Translated, it gives CASSRTGTGLYEQYF.

This sequence joins TRBV6-8 and TRBJ2-7; D call uncertain. This CDR3 region has 15 residues. Germline V gene sequence: CDR1 MNHGY, CDR2 SAAAGT. Trimming stripped 6 bases from V and 4 bases from J, with 19 bases between. CDR3 bases: TGTGCCAGCAGCAGTGGATTACTGAACTTATACGAGCAGTACTTC. This codes for CASSSGLLNLYEQYF.

The genes are TRBV7-3 and TRBJ1-6; D is perhaps TRBD1 (5 bases). The germline CDR1 and CDR2 sequences are SGHTA and FQGTGA. The CDR3 is 14 residues long. V was shortened by 5 bases and J by 10 bases, with 15 bases between the two germline ends. CDR3 in DNA: TGTGCCAGCAGCCTGACGGGAGGGGCCTCACCCCTCCACTTT. Its translation is CASSLTGGASPLHF.

This clonotype was counted a few times. The chain has TRBV15 and TRBJ2-7; 11 bases match TRBD2. Germline values: CDR1 LNHNV, CDR2 YYDKDF (reference sequence). J gave up 1 base and V 0 bases, and 11 bases lay outside the gene matches. This CDR3 contains 19 residues. This chain's CDR3 is CATSRDIRPSGRFSYEQYF. The DNA for the CDR3 is TGTGCCACCAGCAGAGATATCCGTCCTAGCGGGAGGTTTTCCTACGAGCAGTACTTC.